Only a few counts were recorded for the clone carrying this T cell receptor (beta chain). The antigen is not known. Amplification from RNA transcripts yielded the TCR beta CDR3 regions. HTBI primers served in a first-round RT-PCR, which a second-round multiplex PCR followed. MiXCR, applied by TCRdb to the multiplex PCR reads, yields one record per CDR3 protein. Of just over 400,000 distinct CDR3 sequences listed, 20% to 25% are singletons. The CDR3 contains 16 residues. Germline CDR1 is KGHSH and CDR2 is LQKENI. V was clipped by 9 bases and J by 5 bases; unmatched bases: 16. The sample is drawn from a study of Graves' ophthalmopathy and Graves' hyperthyroidism. Overall study findings and caveats: Progression of ophthalmopathy was predicted by the model with 60% to 71% sensitivity and roughly 78% specificity.

Sequencing input: peripheral blood. The source is a woman aged 18-29 years with stable Graves' hyperthyroidism. This chain connects TRBV18 to TRBJ1-1; 9 bases are a match to TRBD1. For the CDR3, the DNA is TGTGCCAGTAACCCGTCTCGACAGGGGGGAGCAACTGAAGCTTTCTTT. Translated: CASNPSRQGGATEAFF. The whole variable domain, filled in from reference TRBV18 and TRBJ1-1, reads NAGVMQNPRHLVRRRGQEARLRCSPMKGHSHVYWYRQLPEEGLKFMVYLQKENIIDESGMPKERFSAEFPKEGPSILRIQQVVRGDSAAYFCASNPSRQGGATEAFFGQGTRLTVV.